One T cell receptor (beta chain) is described in this entry. This specimen belongs to a study of blood T cell repertoires in COVID-19. Study in general: COVID-19 samples, acute and convalescent, were from the United States, Italy and Spain. Sample material is recorded as cDNA or gDNA derived from T cells, B-cell-depleted T cells, or PBMCs.

CDR3 size: 13 residues. V shed 4 bases, J shed 7 bases, and the junction held 6 bases outside the gene matches. Germline values: CDR1 SGHRS, CDR2 YFSETQ. Authors' methods: Reference gene primer amplification yielded estimated nucleated cell counts. TCRdb keeps only in-frame clones here, not all; method: immunoSEQ multiplex PCR. D and trimming were read from the DNA, whereas the V and J calls and clone size are those reported in that table. The repertoire consists of about 180,000 clones, with 86% occurring once and the leading ten covering more than 7.5%. The chain carries TRBV5-1 and TRBJ2-7; 9 bases map to TRBD1. The receptor's source is a man over 45 with active or convalescent COVID-19. The specimen sequenced was peripheral blood. The CDR3 bases are TGCGCCAGCAGCGCGGGACAGGGTTTGGAGCAGTACTTC. Its protein product is CASSAGQGLEQYF.